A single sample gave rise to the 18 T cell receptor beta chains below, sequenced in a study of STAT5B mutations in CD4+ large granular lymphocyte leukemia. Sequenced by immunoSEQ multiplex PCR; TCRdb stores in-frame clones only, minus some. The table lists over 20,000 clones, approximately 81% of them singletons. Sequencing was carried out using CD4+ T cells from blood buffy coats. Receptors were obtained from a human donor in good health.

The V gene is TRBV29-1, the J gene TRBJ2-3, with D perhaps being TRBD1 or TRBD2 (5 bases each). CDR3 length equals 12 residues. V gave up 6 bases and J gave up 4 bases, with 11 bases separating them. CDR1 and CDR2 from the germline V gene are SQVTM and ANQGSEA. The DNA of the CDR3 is TGCAGCGTAGGGACGAAACCAGATACGCAGTATTTT. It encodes CSVGTKPDTQYF.

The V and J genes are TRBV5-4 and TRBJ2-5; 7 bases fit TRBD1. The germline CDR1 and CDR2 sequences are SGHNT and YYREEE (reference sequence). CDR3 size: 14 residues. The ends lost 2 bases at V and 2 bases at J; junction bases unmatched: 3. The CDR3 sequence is CASSFQGVQETQYF. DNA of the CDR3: TGTGCCAGCAGCTTCCAGGGGGTTCAAGAGACCCAGTACTTC.

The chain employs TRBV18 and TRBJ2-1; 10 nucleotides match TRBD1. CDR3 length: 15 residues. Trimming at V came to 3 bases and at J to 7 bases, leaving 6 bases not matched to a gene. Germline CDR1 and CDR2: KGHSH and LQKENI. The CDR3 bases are TGTGCCAGCTCACCCGCGGGACAGGGGAGGAATGAGCAGTTCTTC. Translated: CASSPAGQGRNEQFF.

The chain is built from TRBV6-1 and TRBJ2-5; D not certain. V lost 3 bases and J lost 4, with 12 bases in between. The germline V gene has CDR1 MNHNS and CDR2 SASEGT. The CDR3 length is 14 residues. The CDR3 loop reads CASSDPPVTETQYF. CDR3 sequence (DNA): TGTGCCAGCAGTGACCCCCCGGTTACAGAGACCCAGTACTTC.

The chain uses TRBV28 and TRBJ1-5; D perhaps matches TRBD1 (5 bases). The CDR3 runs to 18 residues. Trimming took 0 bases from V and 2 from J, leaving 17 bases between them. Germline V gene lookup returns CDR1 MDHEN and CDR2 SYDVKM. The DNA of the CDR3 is TGTGCCAGCAGTTTATGGGGGTGGCAGGGTGTGGGCAATCAGCCCCAGCATTTT. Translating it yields CASSLWGWQGVGNQPQHF. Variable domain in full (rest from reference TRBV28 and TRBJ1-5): DVKVTQSSRYLVKRTGEKVFLECVQDMDHENMFWYRQDPGLGLRLIYFSYDVKMKEKGDIPEGYSVSREKKERFSLILESASTNQTSMYLCASSLWGWQGVGNQPQHFGDGTRLSIL.

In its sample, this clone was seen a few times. The CDR3 DNA reads as TGTGCCAGCAGTTCCGGGGGCACTATGAACACTGAAGCTTTCTTT. It specifies CASSSGGTMNTEAFF. The rearrangement uses TRBV2 and TRBJ1-1, with D possibly TRBD1 on 6 matching bases. Germline CDR1 SNHLY, CDR2 FYNNEI. The CDR3 sequence is 15 residues long. The ends were cut back, 5 bases at V and 0 bases at J, with 13 bases in the middle.

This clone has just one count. The CDR3 nucleotides are TGTGCCAGCAGCTTGGGGCACAATCGGGGGGCAGATACGCAGTATTTT. Its translation: CASSLGHNRGADTQYF. This chain joins TRBV5-6 and TRBJ2-3; 7 bases fit TRBD2. The trim removed 0 bases at V and 4 bases at J, leaving 8 bases unmatched. CDR3 length equals 16 residues. The germline gives CDR1 SGHDT, CDR2 YYEEEE. Based on the CDR3 plus reference TRBV5-6 and TRBJ2-3, the full variable domain is DAGVTQSPTHLIKTRGQQVTLRCSPKSGHDTVSWYQQALGQGPQFIFQYYEEEERQRGNFPDRFSGHQFPNYSSELNVNALLLGDSALYLCASSLGHNRGADTQYFGPGTRLTVL.

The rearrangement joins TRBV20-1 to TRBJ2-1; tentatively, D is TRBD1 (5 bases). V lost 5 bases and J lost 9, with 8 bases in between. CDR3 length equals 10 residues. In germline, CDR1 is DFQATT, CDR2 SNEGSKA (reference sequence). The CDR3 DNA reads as TGCAGTGCTGAAGACAGTGAGCAGTTCTTC. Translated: CSAEDSEQFF.

The CDR3 protein is CASSLLGRANTEAFF. CDR3 in DNA: TGCGCCAGCAGCTTGTTAGGCAGGGCGAACACTGAAGCTTTCTTT. The rearrangement links TRBV5-1 to TRBJ1-1; D is possibly TRBD1 (5 bases). Germline-derived CDR1 and CDR2 are SGHRS and YFSETQ. The CDR3 has 15 amino acids. Trimming removed 1 base from V and 1 base from J, with 11 bases in between.

For the CDR3, the DNA is TGTGCCATCAGTTCCCGGGACAAATGGGACACTGAAGCTTTCTTT. It specifies CAISSRDKWDTEAFF. This rearrangement joins TRBV10-3 to TRBJ1-1, with D possibly being TRBD1 (6 bases). Trimming removed 5 bases from V and 3 bases from J, with 16 bases in between. The CDR3 length is 15 residues. Per germline, CDR1 ENHRY and CDR2 SYGVKD.

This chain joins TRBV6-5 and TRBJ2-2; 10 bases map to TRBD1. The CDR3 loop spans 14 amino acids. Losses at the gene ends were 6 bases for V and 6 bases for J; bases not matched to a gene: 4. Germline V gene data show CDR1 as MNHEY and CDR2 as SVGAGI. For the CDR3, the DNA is TGTGCCAGCAGGCGACAGGGGGCGGCCGGGGAGCTGTTTTTT. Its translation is CASRRQGAAGELFF.

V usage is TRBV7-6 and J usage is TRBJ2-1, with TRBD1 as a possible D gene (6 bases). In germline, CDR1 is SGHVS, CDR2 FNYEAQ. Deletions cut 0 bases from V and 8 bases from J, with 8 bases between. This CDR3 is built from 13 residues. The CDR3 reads CASSLARGHEQFF. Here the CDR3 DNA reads TGTGCCAGCAGCTTAGCCAGGGGACATGAGCAGTTCTTC.

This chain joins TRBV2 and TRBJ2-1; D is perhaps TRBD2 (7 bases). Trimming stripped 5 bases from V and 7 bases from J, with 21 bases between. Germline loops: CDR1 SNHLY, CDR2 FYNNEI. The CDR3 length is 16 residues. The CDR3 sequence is CASSPAPGGGVNEQFF. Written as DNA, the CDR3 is TGTGCCAGCAGTCCCGCTCCGGGGGGCGGTGTAAATGAGCAGTTCTTC.

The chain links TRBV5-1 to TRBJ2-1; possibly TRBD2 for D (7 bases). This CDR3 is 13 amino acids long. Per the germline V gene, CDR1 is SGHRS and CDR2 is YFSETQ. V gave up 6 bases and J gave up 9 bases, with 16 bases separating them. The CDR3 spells CASTTGGRGEQFF. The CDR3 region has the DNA TGCGCCAGCACGACAGGCGGGAGAGGTGAGCAGTTCTTC.

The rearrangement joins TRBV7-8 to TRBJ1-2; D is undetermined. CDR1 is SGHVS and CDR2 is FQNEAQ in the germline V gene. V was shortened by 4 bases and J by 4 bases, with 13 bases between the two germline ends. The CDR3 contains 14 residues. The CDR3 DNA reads TGTGCCAGCAGCTCACGGACCGACCTCTATGGCTACACCTTC. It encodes CASSSRTDLYGYTF.

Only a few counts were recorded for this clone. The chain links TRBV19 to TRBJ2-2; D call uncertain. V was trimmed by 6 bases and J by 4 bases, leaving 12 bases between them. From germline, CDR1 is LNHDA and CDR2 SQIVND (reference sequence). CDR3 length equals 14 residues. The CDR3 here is CASSNTLGTGELFF. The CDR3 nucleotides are TGTGCCAGTAGCAATACTCTGGGCACCGGGGAGCTGTTTTTT.

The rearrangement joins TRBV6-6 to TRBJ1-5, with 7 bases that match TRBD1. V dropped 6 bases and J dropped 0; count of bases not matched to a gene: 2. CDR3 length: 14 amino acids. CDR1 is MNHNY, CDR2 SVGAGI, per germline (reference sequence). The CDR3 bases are TGTGCCAGCAGGAGGACAGGTAGCAATCAGCCCCAGCATTTT. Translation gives CASRRTGSNQPQHF.

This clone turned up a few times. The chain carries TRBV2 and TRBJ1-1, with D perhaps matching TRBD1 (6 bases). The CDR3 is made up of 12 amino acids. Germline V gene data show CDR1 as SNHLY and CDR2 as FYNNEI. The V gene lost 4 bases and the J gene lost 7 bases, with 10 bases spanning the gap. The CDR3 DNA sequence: TGTGCCAGCAGTGGAGGGACACTTGAAGCTTTCTTT. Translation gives CASSGGTLEAFF.